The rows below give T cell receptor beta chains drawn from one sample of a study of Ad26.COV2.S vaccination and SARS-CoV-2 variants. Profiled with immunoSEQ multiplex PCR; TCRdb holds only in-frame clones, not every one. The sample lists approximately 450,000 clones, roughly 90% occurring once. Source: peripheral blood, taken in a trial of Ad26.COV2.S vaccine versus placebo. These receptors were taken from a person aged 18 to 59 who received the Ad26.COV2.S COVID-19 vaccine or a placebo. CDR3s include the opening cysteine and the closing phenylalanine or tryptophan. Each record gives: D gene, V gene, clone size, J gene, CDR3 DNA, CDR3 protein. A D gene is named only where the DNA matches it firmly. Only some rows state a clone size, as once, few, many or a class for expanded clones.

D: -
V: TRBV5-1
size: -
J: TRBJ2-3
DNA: TGCGCCAGCAGCTTGGGTAGCAGACAATTAGATACGCAGTATTTT
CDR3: CASSLGSRQLDTQYF

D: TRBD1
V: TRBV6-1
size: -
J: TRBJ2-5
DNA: TGTGCCAGCAGTGAAACTGGGACAGGGGTAGGAACCCAGTACTTC
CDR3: CASSETGTGVGTQYF

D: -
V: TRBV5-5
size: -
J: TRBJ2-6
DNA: TGTGCCAGCAGCTTGGGAGACTCTGGGGCCAACGTCCTGACTTTC
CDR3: CASSLGDSGANVLTF

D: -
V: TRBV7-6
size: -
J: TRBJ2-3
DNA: TGTGCCAGCAGCTCGCTAGCGACTAGCACAGATACGCAGTATTTT
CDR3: CASSSLATSTDTQYF

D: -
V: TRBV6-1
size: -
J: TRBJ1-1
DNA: TGTGCCAGCAGTGACAGGGTGATGAACACTGAAGCTTTCTTT
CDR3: CASSDRVMNTEAFF

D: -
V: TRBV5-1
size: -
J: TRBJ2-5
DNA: TGCGCCAGCAGCCCGGGACCACAAGAGACCCAGTACTTC
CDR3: CASSPGPQETQYF

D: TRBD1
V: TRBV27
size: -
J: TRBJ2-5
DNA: TGTGCCAGCAGTTCGCCGACAGGGGGCCAAGAGACCCAGTACTTC
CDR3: CASSSPTGGQETQYF

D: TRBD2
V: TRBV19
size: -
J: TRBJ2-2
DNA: TGTGCCAGTAACCCCGGGGGAACTAGCGGGTTGGGCGGGGAGCTGTTTTTT
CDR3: CASNPGGTSGLGGELFF

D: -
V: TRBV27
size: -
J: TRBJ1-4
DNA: TGTGCCAGCAGTTTACCGGGCGAAAAACTGTTTTTT
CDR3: CASSLPGEKLFF

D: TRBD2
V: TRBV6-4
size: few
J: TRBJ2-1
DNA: TGTGCCAGCAGTGACTCGACTAGCGGGAGCAATGAGCAGTTCTTC
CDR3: CASSDSTSGSNEQFF

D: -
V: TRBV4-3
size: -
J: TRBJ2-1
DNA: TGCGCCAGCAGCCAAGCGGCGGGCGGGTACAATGAGCAGTTCTTC
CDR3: CASSQAAGGYNEQFF

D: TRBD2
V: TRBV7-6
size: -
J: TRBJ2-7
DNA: TGTGCCAGCAGCTTAGGAGAGCGGGATTACGAGCAGTACTTC
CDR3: CASSLGERDYEQYF

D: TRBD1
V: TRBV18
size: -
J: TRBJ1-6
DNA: TGTGCCAGCTCACCTCGGGACAGAGTAAATTCACCCCTCCACTTT
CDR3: CASSPRDRVNSPLHF

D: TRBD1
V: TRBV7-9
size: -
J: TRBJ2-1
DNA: TGTGCCAGCAGCGGTACAGGGGGGACAGGGGCCTACAATGAGCAGTTCTTC
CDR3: CASSGTGGTGAYNEQFF

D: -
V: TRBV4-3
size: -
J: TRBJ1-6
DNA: TGCGCCAGCAGCCAAGGGCCGCAGAATTCACCCCTCCACTTT
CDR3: CASSQGPQNSPLHF

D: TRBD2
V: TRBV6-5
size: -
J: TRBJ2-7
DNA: TGTGCCAGCAGTCGACTAGCGGGAGATGGGGAGCAGTACTTC
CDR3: CASSRLAGDGEQYF

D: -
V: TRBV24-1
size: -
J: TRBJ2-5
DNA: TGTGCCACCAGTGGTAACGGCAACCAAGAGACCCAGTACTTC
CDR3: CATSGNGNQETQYF

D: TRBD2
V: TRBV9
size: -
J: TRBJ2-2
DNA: TGTGCCAGCAGCGTAGGGTCTAGCGGGAGTCCCGGGGAGCTGTTTTTT
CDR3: CASSVGSSGSPGELFF

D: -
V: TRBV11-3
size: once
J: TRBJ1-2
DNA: TGTGCCAGCAGCGCAGGTTTTCGGGGTGGCTACACCTTC
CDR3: CASSAGFRGGYTF

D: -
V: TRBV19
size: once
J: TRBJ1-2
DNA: TGTGCCAGTAGTATGAGGGATGGCTACACCTTC
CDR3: CASSMRDGYTF

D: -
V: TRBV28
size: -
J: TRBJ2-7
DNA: TGTGCCAGCACCCTAACTCTCCACAGGTCGCCTTCCTACGAGCAGTACTTC
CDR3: CASTLTLHRSPSYEQYF

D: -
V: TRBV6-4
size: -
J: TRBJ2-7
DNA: TGTGCCAGCAGTGACCGGGAGAACGAGCAGTACTTC
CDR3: CASSDRENEQYF

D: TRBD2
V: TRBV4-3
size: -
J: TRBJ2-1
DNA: TGCGCCAGCAGCCAAGGACTAGCGGGAGGGAATGAGCAGTTCTTC
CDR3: CASSQGLAGGNEQFF

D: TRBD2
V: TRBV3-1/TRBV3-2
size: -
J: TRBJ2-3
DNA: TGTGCCAGCAGCCAACCGACTAGCGGGAGCGAAGTAGATACGCAGTATTTT
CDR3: CASSQPTSGSEVDTQYF

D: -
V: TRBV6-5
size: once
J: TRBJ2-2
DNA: TGTGCCAGCGGGGGTCCTGGCGTGGCCGGGGAGCTGTTTTTT
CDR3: CASGGPGVAGELFF

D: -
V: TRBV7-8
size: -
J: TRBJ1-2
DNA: TGTGCCAGCAGCTTAGGAGGGGCGAAGTACGGCTACACCTTC
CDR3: CASSLGGAKYGYTF

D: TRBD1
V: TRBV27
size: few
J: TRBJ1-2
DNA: TGTGCCAGCAGTTCTGCTCGGACAGGGAAAATCTATGGCTACACCTTC
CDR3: CASSSARTGKIYGYTF

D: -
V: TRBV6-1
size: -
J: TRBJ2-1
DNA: TGTGCCAGCAGTGATCTAGGGGAGCAGTTCTTC
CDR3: CASSDLGEQFF